This T cell receptor (beta chain) is drawn from a study of blood T cell repertoires in COVID-19. Study-level background: From T cells, B-cell-depleted T cells, or PBMCs came the material, which was cDNA or gDNA.

Sequencing used immunoSEQ multiplex PCR; TCRdb keeps in-frame clones, though not all of them. The sample has fewer than 250,000 clones, about 93% seen once; the top ten hold more than 0.65%. This CDR3 region has 15 residues. The V segment lost 3 bases and the J segment 7 bases; nucleotides outside the gene matches: 8. Germline-derived CDR1 and CDR2 are SGHDT and YYEEEE. The chain links TRBV5-6 to TRBJ1-5; TRBD1 aligns across 9 bases. The TCR was taken from a young man with COVID-19, enrolled during active disease. Sequencing was carried out using peripheral blood. CDR3 region: CASSWGQGVNQPQHF. The CDR3 DNA is TGTGCCAGCAGCTGGGGACAGGGTGTAAACCAGCCCCAGCATTTT.